This T cell receptor (beta chain) is from a study of T-cell memory formation after mild COVID-19. CDR3 size: 14 residues. Germline lookup yields CDR1 SGHRS and CDR2 YFSETQ. V was trimmed by 2 bases and J by 6 bases, leaving 13 bases between them. Using its own MiXCR run on the 5' RACE reads, TCRdb lists one record per CDR3 protein. The sample records around 310,000 distinct CDR3 sequences, roughly an eighth being singletons. Only a few counts were recorded for this clonotype. The V and J genes are TRBV5-1 and TRBJ2-3; no reliable D call. The specimen sequenced was PBMCs or a T cell subset sorted from them (not recorded which). This clonotype was sampled from a man aged 18 to 29 who had mild COVID-19 (a few samples of this study predate the infection). Cell type and time point are not known. CDR3 protein: CASSFRTLRDTQYF. CDR3 nucleotides: TGCGCCAGCAGCTTCCGGACGTTACGTGATACGCAGTATTTT.